This TCR beta chain was captured by sequencing in a study of blood T cell repertoires in COVID-19. For the study at large: Italy, Spain and the United States were the sources of the convalescent and acute COVID-19 samples.

The CDR3 spans 13 residues. Germline CDR1 reads MNHEY; CDR2 reads SVGAGI. Between the trimmed V and J ends, which lost 1 base and 6 bases, there was a span of 9 bases. Sequencing used immunoSEQ multiplex PCR; TCRdb keeps in-frame clones, though not all of them. The sample consists of under 250,000 clones, approximately 83% of them appearing once. Input material: PBMCs or T cells enriched from blood (not recorded which). The source is a woman between 45 and 65 years old who had been exposed to COVID-19. The V gene is TRBV6-5, the J gene TRBJ1-2; unclear D gene. The CDR3 bases are TGTGCCAGCAGTTACTGGGCAGGCCATGGCTACACCTTC. Its protein is CASSYWAGHGYTF.